This T cell receptor beta chain was recorded in a study of blood T cell repertoires in COVID-19. The repertoire was sequenced with immunoSEQ multiplex PCR; TCRdb's copy has only in-frame clones and lacks some. The data contain approximately 280,000 clones, 86% of them singletons. CDR1 is MNHNY, CDR2 SVGAGI, per germline (reference sequence). The CDR3 consists of 12 residues. V lost 4 bases and J 4 bases, leaving 7 bases between the germline ends. The source is a woman younger than 35 who had recovered from COVID-19. The V and J genes are TRBV6-6 and TRBJ1-2; D is uncertain. Sequencing input: PBMCs or T cells enriched from blood (not recorded which). The CDR3 reads CASSSQPYGYTF. The CDR3, as DNA: TGTGCCAGCAGTTCACAGCCCTATGGCTACACCTTC.